These T cell receptor beta chains were read from a single sample in a study of identical twins. TCRdb reanalysed the 5' RACE reads using MiXCR and keeps one entry per CDR3 protein. In the table there are hundreds of thousands of distinct CDR3 sequences, more than 9% of which are singletons. This same sample was also taken into another study, of yellow fever vaccine responses in identical twins.

Input material: CD8+ T cells sorted from blood. The origin of the receptors is a woman between 18 and 29 years old in good health. Both conserved end residues are part of each CDR3. The order of the fields is D gene, V gene, J gene, clone size, CDR3 protein, CDR3 DNA. A D gene is named only where the DNA matches it firmly. Size is omitted from some rows. Given values are once, few, many or a class for expanded clones.

d_call: -
v_call: TRBV27
j_call: TRBJ2-1
clone_size: few
cdr3_aa: CASTSRFTADEQFF
cdr3_nt: TGTGCCAGCACCTCTAGATTCACGGCGGACGAGCAGTTCTTC

d_call: TRBD1
v_call: TRBV15
j_call: TRBJ1-5
clone_size: many
cdr3_aa: CATSRAGTGNQPQHF
cdr3_nt: TGTGCCACCAGCAGAGCCGGGACAGGCAATCAGCCCCAGCATTTT

d_call: -
v_call: TRBV4-1
j_call: TRBJ1-4
clone_size: -
cdr3_aa: CASSSDPNEKLFF
cdr3_nt: TGCGCCAGCAGCTCCGACCCAAATGAAAAACTGTTTTTT

d_call: -
v_call: TRBV29-1
j_call: TRBJ2-1
clone_size: -
cdr3_aa: CSVEGGMFNEQFF
cdr3_nt: TGCAGCGTTGAGGGCGGAATGTTCAATGAGCAGTTCTTC

d_call: TRBD2
v_call: TRBV28
j_call: TRBJ2-1
clone_size: few
cdr3_aa: CASSQETSAKYNEQFF
cdr3_nt: TGTGCCAGCAGTCAAGAGACTAGCGCAAAATACAATGAGCAGTTCTTC

d_call: -
v_call: TRBV7-7
j_call: TRBJ2-1
clone_size: few
cdr3_aa: CASSLELEGRGKNEQFF
cdr3_nt: TGTGCCAGCAGCTTAGAGCTGGAGGGCAGGGGGAAGAATGAGCAGTTCTTC

d_call: -
v_call: TRBV4-1
j_call: TRBJ1-5
clone_size: few
cdr3_aa: CASSQTGDSNQPQHF
cdr3_nt: TGCGCCAGCAGCCAGACGGGGGATAGCAATCAGCCCCAGCATTTT

d_call: TRBD2
v_call: TRBV7-9
j_call: TRBJ2-1
clone_size: few
cdr3_aa: CASSFPSGNAYNEQFF
cdr3_nt: TGTGCCAGCAGCTTCCCTAGCGGGAACGCCTACAATGAGCAGTTCTTC

d_call: -
v_call: TRBV15
j_call: TRBJ2-2
clone_size: few
cdr3_aa: CATSRRPESNTGELFF
cdr3_nt: TGTGCCACCAGCAGACGACCTGAATCGAACACCGGGGAGCTGTTTTTT

d_call: -
v_call: TRBV29-1
j_call: TRBJ2-5
clone_size: few
cdr3_aa: CSGLQETQYF
cdr3_nt: TGCAGCGGTCTTCAAGAGACCCAGTACTTC

d_call: -
v_call: TRBV20-1
j_call: TRBJ2-7
clone_size: few
cdr3_aa: CSARVDFQRVSYEQYF
cdr3_nt: TGCAGTGCTAGAGTCGATTTCCAAAGGGTCTCCTACGAGCAGTACTTC

d_call: TRBD2
v_call: TRBV28
j_call: TRBJ2-5
clone_size: -
cdr3_aa: CASTLALAGDPGKETQYF
cdr3_nt: TGTGCCAGCACCCTGGCCCTAGCGGGAGACCCAGGGAAAGAGACCCAGTACTTC

d_call: -
v_call: TRBV5-1
j_call: TRBJ2-2
clone_size: many
cdr3_aa: CASSLISQNTGELFF
cdr3_nt: TGCGCCAGCAGCTTGATTTCACAGAACACCGGGGAGCTGTTTTTT

d_call: -
v_call: TRBV9
j_call: TRBJ1-1
clone_size: -
cdr3_aa: CASSVGGWTEAFF
cdr3_nt: TGTGCCAGCAGCGTAGGAGGTTGGACTGAAGCTTTCTTT

d_call: TRBD2
v_call: TRBV5-4
j_call: TRBJ2-7
clone_size: few
cdr3_aa: CASSAWTSAYEQYF
cdr3_nt: TGTGCCAGCAGCGCATGGACTAGCGCCTACGAGCAGTACTTC

d_call: TRBD1
v_call: TRBV20-1
j_call: TRBJ2-3
clone_size: many
cdr3_aa: CSASNGQGSTDTQYF
cdr3_nt: TGCAGTGCTTCAAATGGACAGGGGAGCACAGATACGCAGTATTTT